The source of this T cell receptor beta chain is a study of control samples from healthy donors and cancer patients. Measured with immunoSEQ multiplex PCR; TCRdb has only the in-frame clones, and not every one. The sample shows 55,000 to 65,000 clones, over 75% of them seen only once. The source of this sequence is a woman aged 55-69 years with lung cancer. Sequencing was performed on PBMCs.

The CDR3 DNA is TGCGCCAGCAGCTCAGGGGGGACAGCTAACACTGAAGCTTTCTTT. Translated, it gives CASSSGGTANTEAFF. The rearrangement links TRBV4-1 to TRBJ1-1, with 7 positions matching TRBD1. The V and J ends lost 5 bases and 2 bases, in that order; junction bases with no gene match: 8. The CDR3 spans 15 residues. The germline V gene has CDR1 MGHRA and CDR2 YSYEKL.